This TCR beta chain is from a study of T cell responses to AZD1222 COVID-19 vaccine. Study-level points and caveats: Regions left unmutated in variants are reportedly the target of nearly half of spike-specific TCRs. Seropositive status at baseline applied to only a handful of AZD1222 recipients. Spike regions recognized by vaccine-associated CD4 TCRs spanned the protein, led by 160-218 and 743-854.

Note on this clone: Its cognate antigen is unknown.

Only in-frame clones appear in the TCRdb table, and some are missing; sequencing was by immunoSEQ multiplex PCR. Of 95,000 to 150,000 clones in the sample, more than 85% were seen once. The CDR3 covers 14 residues. V lost 6 bases to trimming and J lost 0 bases, with 11 bases between them. The germline gives CDR1 KGHSH, CDR2 LQKENI. Sequenced here: peripheral blood, sampled 28 days after the second AZD1222 dose. This chain uses TRBV18 with TRBJ1-1; TRBD1 might be the D (5 bases). This TCR came from an adult who received the AZD1222 COVID-19 vaccine. CDR3 in DNA: TGTGCCAGCTCCTCCGGGACGGTGAACACTGAAGCTTTCTTT. Translated, it gives CASSSGTVNTEAFF.